Below are 5 T cell receptor beta chains sequenced from a single sample in a study of monozygotic twins with inflammatory bowel disease. TCRdb reprocessed the 5' RACE reads, keeping one entry per CDR3 protein, no DNA. The record lists fewer than 150,000 distinct CDR3 sequences, of which the ten most abundant hold roughly 2.5%. The sequenced sample was blood. The receptors were sampled from a human donor with ulcerative colitis or Crohn's disease, or a healthy co-twin of an affected twin (not recorded which).

The chain couples TRBV24-1 to TRBJ1-2; TCRdb names TRBD1, which stays unverified in the absence of DNA. CDR1 and CDR2 from the germline V gene are KGHDR and SFDVKD. The CDR3 sequence is 16 residues long. CDR3 residues: CATSDYDRGMTYGYTF.

The chain is built from TRBV20-1 and TRBJ2-1; no DNA is available, so the TRBD2 call from TCRdb remains unchecked. The V gene's germline CDR1 is DFQATT and CDR2 SNEGSKA (reference sequence). The CDR3 extends over 15 amino acids. The CDR3: CSARPNHEAGLGQFF.

CDR3 protein: CSAGSHRVQPQHF. V is TRBV20-1 and J is TRBJ1-5; TCRdb names TRBD1, which stays unverified in the absence of DNA. The length of the CDR3 is 13 residues. Germline V gene lookup returns CDR1 DFQATT and CDR2 SNEGSKA (reference sequence).

The chain employs TRBV6-2 or TRBV6-3 and TRBJ2-3; there is no DNA to check the TCRdb D call of TRBD1. CDR1 is MNHEY, CDR2 SVGEGT, per germline. CDR3 size: 15 residues. CDR3: CASRPGQGLGDTQYF.

The V call is TRBV5-1, the J call TRBJ2-7; TCRdb names TRBD2, which stays unverified in the absence of DNA. In germline, CDR1 is SGHRS, CDR2 YFSETQ. The CDR3 covers 17 residues. The CDR3 sequence: CASSLAQRTSGVYEQYF.